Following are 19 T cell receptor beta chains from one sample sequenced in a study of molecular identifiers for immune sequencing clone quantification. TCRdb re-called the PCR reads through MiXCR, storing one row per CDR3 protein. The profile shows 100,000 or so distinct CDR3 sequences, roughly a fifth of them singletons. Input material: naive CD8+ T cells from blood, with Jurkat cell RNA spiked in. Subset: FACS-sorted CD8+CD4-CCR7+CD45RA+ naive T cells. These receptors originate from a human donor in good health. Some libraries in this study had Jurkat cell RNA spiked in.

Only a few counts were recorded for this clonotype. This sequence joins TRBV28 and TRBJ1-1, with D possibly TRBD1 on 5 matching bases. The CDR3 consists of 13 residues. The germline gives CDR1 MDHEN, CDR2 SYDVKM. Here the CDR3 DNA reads TGTGCAATCGCCGGGGGGGGTTTGGCTGAAGCTTTCTTT. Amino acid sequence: CAIAGGGLAEAFF.

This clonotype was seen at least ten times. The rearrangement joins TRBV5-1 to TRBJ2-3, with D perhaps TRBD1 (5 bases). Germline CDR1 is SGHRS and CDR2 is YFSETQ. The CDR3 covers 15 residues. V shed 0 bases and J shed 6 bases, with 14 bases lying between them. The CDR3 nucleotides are TGCGCCAGCAGCTTGGGCCAAACCAGGGTTGATACGCAGTATTTT. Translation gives CASSLGQTRVDTQYF.

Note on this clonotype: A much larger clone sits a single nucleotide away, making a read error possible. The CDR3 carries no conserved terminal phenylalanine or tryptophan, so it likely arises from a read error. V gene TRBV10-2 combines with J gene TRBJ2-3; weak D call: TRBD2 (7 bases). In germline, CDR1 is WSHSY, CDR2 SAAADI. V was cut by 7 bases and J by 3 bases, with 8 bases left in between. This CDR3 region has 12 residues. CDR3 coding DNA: TGCGCCAGCAAGGGGGGGACAGATACGCAGTATCTT. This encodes CASKGGTDTQYL.

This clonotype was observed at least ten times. The CDR3 nucleotides are TGTGCCATCCGGCCAGGGGAGGGAATCGAGCAGTACTTC. The encoded protein is CAIRPGEGIEQYF. The rearrangement links TRBV10-3 to TRBJ2-7; D is perhaps TRBD2 (7 bases). CDR3 length equals 13 residues. The germline CDR1 and CDR2 sequences are ENHRY and SYGVKD. V was clipped by 8 bases and J by 6 bases, with 17 bases between them.

The CDR3 spells CASSAYNTEAFF. CDR3 in DNA: TGTGCCAGCAGTGCATACAACACTGAAGCTTTCTTT. This rearrangement joins TRBV6-2 or TRBV6-3 to TRBJ1-1, with D uncertain. This CDR3 comprises 12 residues. Germline lookup yields CDR1 MNHEY and CDR2 SVGEGT. V was cut by 5 bases and J by 2 bases, with 6 bases left in between.

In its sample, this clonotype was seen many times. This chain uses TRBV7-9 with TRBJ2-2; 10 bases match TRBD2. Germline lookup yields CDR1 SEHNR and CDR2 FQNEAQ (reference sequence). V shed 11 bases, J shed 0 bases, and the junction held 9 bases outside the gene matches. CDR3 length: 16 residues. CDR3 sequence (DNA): TGTGCCGGCATTCTAGCGGGGGCCGCGAACACCGGGGAGCTGTTTTTT. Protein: CAGILAGAANTGELFF.

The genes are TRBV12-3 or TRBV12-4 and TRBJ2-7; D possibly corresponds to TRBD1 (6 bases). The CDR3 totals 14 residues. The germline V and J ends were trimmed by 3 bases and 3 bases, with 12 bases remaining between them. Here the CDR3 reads CASSFTGNNYEQYF. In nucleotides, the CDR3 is TGTGCCAGCAGTTTCACAGGGAATAACTACGAGCAGTACTTC.

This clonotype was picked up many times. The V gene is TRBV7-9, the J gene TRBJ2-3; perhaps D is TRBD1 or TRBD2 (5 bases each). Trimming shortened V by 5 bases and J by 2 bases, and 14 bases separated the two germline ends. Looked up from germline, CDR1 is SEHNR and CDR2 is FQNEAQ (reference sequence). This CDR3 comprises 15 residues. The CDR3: CASSPEPGPTDTQYF. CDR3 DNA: TGTGCCAGCAGCCCGGAGCCGGGACCCACAGATACGCAGTATTTT.

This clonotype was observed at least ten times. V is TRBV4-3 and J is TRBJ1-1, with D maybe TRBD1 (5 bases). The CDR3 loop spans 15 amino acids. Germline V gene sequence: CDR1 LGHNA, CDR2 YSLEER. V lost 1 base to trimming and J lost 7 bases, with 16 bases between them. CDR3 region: CASSQAFSRADEAFF. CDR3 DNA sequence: TGCGCCAGCAGCCAAGCATTTAGCAGGGCGGATGAAGCTTTCTTT.

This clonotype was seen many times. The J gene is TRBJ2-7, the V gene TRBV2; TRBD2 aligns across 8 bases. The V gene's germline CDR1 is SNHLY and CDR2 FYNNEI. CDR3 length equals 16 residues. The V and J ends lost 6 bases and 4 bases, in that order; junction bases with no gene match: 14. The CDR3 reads CASRESPGLEAYEQYF. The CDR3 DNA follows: TGTGCCAGCAGGGAAAGCCCGGGACTAGAGGCTTACGAGCAGTACTTC.

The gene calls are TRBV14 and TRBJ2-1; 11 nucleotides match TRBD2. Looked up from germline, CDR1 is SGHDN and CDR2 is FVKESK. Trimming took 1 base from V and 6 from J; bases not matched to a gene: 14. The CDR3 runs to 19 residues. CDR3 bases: TGTGCCAGCAGCCAAGTAACCCTAGCGGGGGGTCCCAGAACCAATGAGCAGTTCTTC. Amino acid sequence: CASSQVTLAGGPRTNEQFF. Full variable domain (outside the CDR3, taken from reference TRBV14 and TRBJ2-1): EAGVTQFPSHSVIEKGQTVTLRCDPISGHDNLYWYRRVMGKEIKFLLHFVKESKQDESGMPNNRFLAERTGGTYSTLKVQPAELEDSGVYFCASSQVTLAGGPRTNEQFFGPGTRLTVL.

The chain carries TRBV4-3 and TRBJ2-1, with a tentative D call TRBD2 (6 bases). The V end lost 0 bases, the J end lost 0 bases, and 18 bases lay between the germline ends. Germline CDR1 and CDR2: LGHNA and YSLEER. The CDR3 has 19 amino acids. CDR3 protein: CASSQDSLAYVYSYNEQFF. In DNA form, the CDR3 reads TGCGCCAGCAGCCAAGATAGTCTAGCGTACGTATACTCCTACAATGAGCAGTTCTTC.

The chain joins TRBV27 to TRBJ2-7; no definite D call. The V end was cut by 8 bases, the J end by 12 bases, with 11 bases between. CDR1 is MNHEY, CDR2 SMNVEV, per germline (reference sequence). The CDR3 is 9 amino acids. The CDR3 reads CASGPFRYF. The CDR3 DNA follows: TGTGCCAGCGGCCCCTTTCGGTACTTC.

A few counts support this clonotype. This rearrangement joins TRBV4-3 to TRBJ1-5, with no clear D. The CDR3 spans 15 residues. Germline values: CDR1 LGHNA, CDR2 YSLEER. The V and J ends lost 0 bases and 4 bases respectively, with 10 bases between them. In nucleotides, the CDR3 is TGCGCCAGCAGCCAAGATTGGGTGGGGAATCAGCCCCAGCATTTT. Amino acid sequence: CASSQDWVGNQPQHF.

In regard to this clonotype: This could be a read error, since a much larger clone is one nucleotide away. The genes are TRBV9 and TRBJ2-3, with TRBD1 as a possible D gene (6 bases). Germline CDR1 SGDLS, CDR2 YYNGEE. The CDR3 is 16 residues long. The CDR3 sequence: CASSARDTSSTDTQCF. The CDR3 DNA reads TGTGCCAGCAGCGCCAGGGACACCTCTAGCACAGATACGCAGTGTTTT. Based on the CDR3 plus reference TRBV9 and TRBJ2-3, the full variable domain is DSGVTQTPKHLITATGQRVTLRCSPRSGDLSVYWYQQSLDQGLQFLIQYYNGEERAKGNILERFSAQQFPDLHSELNLSSLELGDSALYFCASSARDTSSTDTQCFGPGTRLTVL.

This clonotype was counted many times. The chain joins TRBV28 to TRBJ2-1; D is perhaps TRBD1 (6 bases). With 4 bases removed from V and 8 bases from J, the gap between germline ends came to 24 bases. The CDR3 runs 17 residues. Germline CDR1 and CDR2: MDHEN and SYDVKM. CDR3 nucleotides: TGTGCCAGCAGTTCCACCTACAGGGACGGACCGCAATATGAGCAGTTCTTC. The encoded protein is CASSSTYRDGPQYEQFF.

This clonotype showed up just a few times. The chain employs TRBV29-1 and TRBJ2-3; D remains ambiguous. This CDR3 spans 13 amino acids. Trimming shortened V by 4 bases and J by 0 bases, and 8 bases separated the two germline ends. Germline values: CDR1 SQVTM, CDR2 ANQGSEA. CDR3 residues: CSVAEISTDTQYF. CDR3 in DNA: TGCAGCGTTGCGGAGATTAGCACAGATACGCAGTATTTT.

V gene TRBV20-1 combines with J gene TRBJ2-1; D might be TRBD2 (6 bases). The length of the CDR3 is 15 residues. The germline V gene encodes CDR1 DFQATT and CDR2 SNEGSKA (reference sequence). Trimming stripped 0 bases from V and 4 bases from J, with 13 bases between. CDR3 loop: CSARDLRDFYNEQFF. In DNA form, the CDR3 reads TGCAGTGCTAGAGATCTCCGGGACTTTTACAATGAGCAGTTCTTC.

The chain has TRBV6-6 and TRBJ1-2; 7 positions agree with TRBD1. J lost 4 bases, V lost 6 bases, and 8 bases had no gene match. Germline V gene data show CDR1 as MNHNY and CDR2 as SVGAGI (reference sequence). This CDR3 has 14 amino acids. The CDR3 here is CASSPQGVGYGYTF. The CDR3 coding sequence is TGTGCCAGCAGCCCTCAGGGGGTTGGCTATGGCTACACCTTC.